This entry describes one TCR beta chain. As yet, its antigen is unknown. These data come from a study of blood T cells in healthy people across ages. Regarding the study as a whole: With naive T cell percentage, TCR beta diversity showed a strong correlation. Long-lived and aged donors differed, with more naive CD4+ cells and higher diversity in the long-lived. Total diversity from one million sequenced T cells was likely underestimated.

Then a second PCR, running roughly 7 to 11 cycles, was carried out with a sample-barcoded 5' primer and a J-beta primer mix. One entry per CDR3 protein, called by TCRdb with MiXCR from the 5' RACE reads. The sample has 790,000 or so distinct CDR3 sequences, roughly 46% seen once. The origin of this receptor is a man older than 75 in good health. The material sequenced was blood.

The CDR3 is CASSPQGLASYEQYF. In nucleotides, the CDR3 is TGTGCCAGCAGCCCTCAGGGACTAGCCTCCTACGAGCAGTACTTC. The chain carries TRBV7-8 and TRBJ2-7; 9 bases line up with TRBD2. V was pared by 5 bases and J by 0 bases, with 5 bases of the junction left unmatched. Looked up from germline, CDR1 is SGHVS and CDR2 is FQNEAQ. The CDR3 sequence is 15 residues long.